This TCR beta chain was retrieved from a study of blood T cell repertoires in COVID-19. Looking at the study overall: Acute and convalescent COVID-19 specimens originated in the United States, Italy and Spain. From T cells, B-cell-depleted T cells, or PBMCs came the material, which was cDNA or gDNA.

This table comes from immunoSEQ multiplex PCR, and its TCRdb copy is limited to in-frame clones, with some not included. The sample carries about 200,000 clones, about 81% recorded once. Seattle patient enrollment occurred during active infection, with longitudinal follow-up thereafter. The CDR3 is made up of 13 amino acids. CDR1 is SGHTS, CDR2 YDEGEE, per germline. Deletions cut 0 bases from V and 5 bases from J, with 8 bases between. The TCR sequence derives from an elderly woman with COVID-19, enrolled during active disease. The chain joins TRBV5-8 to TRBJ1-1; D might be TRBD1 (5 bases). The specimen sequenced was peripheral blood. This CDR3 reads CASSLGGGTEAFF. In nucleotides, the CDR3 is TGTGCCAGCAGCTTGGGCGGGGGAACTGAAGCTTTCTTT.